This TCR beta chain was recorded in a study of blood T cell repertoires in COVID-19. About the study: The United States, Italy and Spain supplied acute and convalescent COVID-19 samples. The analysed material was cDNA or gDNA that came from T cells, B-cell-depleted T cells, or PBMCs.

Authors' processing steps: Scientists estimated how many nucleated cells there were by amplifying reference gene primers. The assay was immunoSEQ multiplex PCR, and TCRdb's table has in-frame clones only and misses some. The V and J calls and the clone size are those of that table, but D and trimming were determined from the DNA. This table has 130,000 or so clones, about 86% appearing once. Looked up from germline, CDR1 is SGHVS and CDR2 is FNYEAQ. The length of the CDR3 is 15 residues. Losses at the gene ends were 1 base for V and 9 bases for J; bases not matched to a gene: 9. This clone appeared a single time.

This clonotype originated in a woman aged 55-75 years with active or convalescent COVID-19. This sequence joins TRBV7-6 and TRBJ2-1, with 7 bases fitting TRBD2. The sequenced material came from peripheral blood. DNA of the CDR3: TGTGCCAGCAGCTTAGGGAGGACTAGTTCGGTTGAGCAGTTCTTC. Its translation: CASSLGRTSSVEQFF.